Presented here are 25 T cell receptor beta chains from one specimen sequenced in a study of shared clonotypes between healthy human individuals. The assay was immunoSEQ multiplex PCR, and TCRdb's table has in-frame clones only and misses some. The sample yields hundreds of thousands of clones, 55% to 85% seen once. What was sequenced was memory CD4+ T cells sorted from blood. Sample subset: CD45RA-negative fraction. These receptor sequences come from a woman aged 25 to 39 in good health.

This clone was picked up a small number of times. This chain links TRBV28 with TRBJ2-7; 9 bases align to TRBD2. The CDR3 runs to 16 residues. V shed 3 bases, J shed 1 base, and the junction held 7 bases outside the gene matches. Germline CDR1 MDHEN, CDR2 SYDVKM. CDR3 residues: CASSFQRLAASYEQYF. Here the CDR3 DNA reads TGTGCCAGCAGTTTTCAAAGACTAGCGGCTTCCTACGAGCAGTACTTC.

The V and J genes are TRBV5-8 and TRBJ2-2, with 8 nucleotides matching TRBD2. The CDR3 consists of 17 residues. Germline CDR1 SGHTS, CDR2 YDEGEE. Trimming took 0 bases from V and 4 from J; bases not matched to a gene: 8. The CDR3 region is CASSLAGGLGGTGELFF. The CDR3 DNA follows: TGTGCCAGCAGCTTGGCGGGAGGGCTTGGAGGCACCGGGGAGCTGTTTTTT.

This chain links TRBV5-1 with TRBJ2-3; the match to TRBD2 covers 8 bases. The CDR3 length is 15 residues. CDR1 and CDR2 (germline): SGHRS, YFSETQ. V gave up 3 bases and J gave up 8 bases; unmatched junction bases: 11. CDR3 sequence reads: CASSYTGLARGTQYF. Written as DNA, the CDR3 is TGCGCCAGCAGCTACACTGGACTAGCCCGGGGTACGCAGTATTTT.

On this clone itself: Distinct nucleotide sequences in the sample also encode this CDR3. The gene calls are TRBV19 and TRBJ2-3, with D tentatively TRBD2 (6 bases). Trimming pared 6 bases from V and 0 bases from J, leaving 10 bases between. CDR3 size: 14 residues. The germline CDR1 and CDR2 sequences are LNHDA and SQIVND (reference sequence). The CDR3, as DNA: TGTGCCAGTAGGGCCAGCGGGAGCACAGATACGCAGTATTTT. The encoded protein is CASRASGSTDTQYF.

This chain connects TRBV27 to TRBJ2-7, with TRBD2 matching over 7 bases. The V segment lost 5 bases and the J segment 8 bases; nucleotides outside the gene matches: 15. The CDR3 consists of 15 residues. Germline V gene sequence: CDR1 MNHEY, CDR2 SMNVEV (reference sequence). DNA of the CDR3: TGTGCCAGCAGTCCCCAGGGACTACCCTCTACACAGCAGTACTTC. Residues: CASSPQGLPSTQQYF.

This rearrangement joins TRBV28 to TRBJ1-2; possible D gene TRBD1, 5 bases. Germline V gene sequence: CDR1 MDHEN, CDR2 SYDVKM. The V end lost 7 bases, the J end lost 4 bases, and 10 bases lay between the germline ends. CDR3 size: 12 residues. Here the CDR3 DNA reads TGTGCCAGCACCGCAGGGCTCTATGGCTACACCTTC. It yields the protein CASTAGLYGYTF.

The chain recombines TRBV5-1 with TRBJ2-2, with a possible D match to TRBD1 (5 bases). The germline gives CDR1 SGHRS, CDR2 YFSETQ. The CDR3 spans 16 residues. The CDR3 region has the DNA TGCGCATCGGGCGGCAGGGTTTCGAGGAACACCGGGGAGCTGTTTTTT. Translating it yields CASGGRVSRNTGELFF.

In DNA, the CDR3 is TGCAGCGTTGACGAACATAACACTGAAGCTTTCTTT. This translates into CSVDEHNTEAFF. The V and J genes are TRBV29-1 and TRBJ1-1; D remains unclear. Deletions cut 3 bases from V and 2 bases from J, with 7 bases between. The CDR3 is 12 amino acids. Germline-derived CDR1 and CDR2 are SQVTM and ANQGSEA.

This chain joins TRBV11-2 and TRBJ2-5; D not resolved. Germline assignment: CDR1 SGHAT and CDR2 FQNNGV. The CDR3 is 13 amino acids. V lost 1 base to trimming and J lost 5 bases, with 8 bases between them. In nucleotides, the CDR3 is TGTGCCAGCAGCTTAGGGGTTGATGAGACCCAGTACTTC. Translation: CASSLGVDETQYF.

The chain links TRBV28 to TRBJ2-7; 7 nucleotides line up with TRBD2. There are 15 residues in the CDR3. V gave up 2 bases and J gave up 5 bases; unmatched junction bases: 9. Germline lookup yields CDR1 MDHEN and CDR2 SYDVKM. The CDR3 nucleotides read TGTGCCAGCAGTTTAGGTGGGAGGGTTACGGACGAGCAGTACTTC. This gives the protein CASSLGGRVTDEQYF.

For this clone: The sample carries other DNA sequences with the same CDR3. The genes are TRBV20-1 and TRBJ2-5; D unresolved. The CDR3 has 10 residues. Germline values: CDR1 DFQATT, CDR2 SNEGSKA (reference sequence). The V end was cut by 6 bases, the J end by 7 bases, with 9 bases between. CDR3 sequence reads: CSAGPGTQYF. Here the CDR3 DNA reads TGCAGTGCGGGTCCTGGGACCCAGTACTTC.

The V call is TRBV5-5, the J call TRBJ1-1; D is uncertain. Per the germline V gene, CDR1 is SGHKS and CDR2 is YYEKEE (reference sequence). This CDR3 has 18 amino acids. Trimming pared 0 bases from V and 5 bases from J, leaving 23 bases between. CDR3: CASSLGHTGGLLGTEAFF. Written as DNA, the CDR3 is TGTGCCAGCAGCTTGGGCCATACGGGCGGGCTGCTGGGTACTGAAGCTTTCTTT.

This clone was observed a single time. This sequence joins TRBV30 and TRBJ1-6; D not resolved. The V end was cut by 4 bases, the J end by 8 bases, with 9 bases between. Germline CDR1 GTSNPN, CDR2 SVGIG (reference sequence). The CDR3 extends over 12 amino acids. In DNA, the CDR3 is TGTGCCTGGAATCGGCTTGATTCACCCCTCCACTTT. Its protein is CAWNRLDSPLHF.

This clone has a single count. V gene TRBV5-1 combines with J gene TRBJ2-6; D is perhaps TRBD1 (5 bases). Trimming shortened V by 0 bases and J by 0 bases, and 7 bases separated the two germline ends. The length of the CDR3 is 16 residues. Germline CDR1 and CDR2: SGHRS and YFSETQ. CDR3 residues: CASSLVGHSGANVLTF. CDR3 sequence (DNA): TGCGCCAGCAGCTTGGTCGGACACTCTGGGGCCAACGTCCTGACTTTC.

The chain employs TRBV2 and TRBJ2-1, with TRBD1 identical over 7 bases. J gave up 0 bases and V 10 bases, and 9 bases lay outside the gene matches. Germline V CDR1 and CDR2: SNHLY, FYNNEI. The CDR3 has 15 residues. As DNA, the CDR3 is TGTGCCACCACAGGGGTTGTGAGCTCCTACAATGAGCAGTTCTTC. Protein product: CATTGVVSSYNEQFF.

This chain uses TRBV6-7 with TRBJ2-1; 9 nucleotides line up with TRBD2. TRBV6-7 is given ORF status, its function remaining uncertain. The CDR3 loop spans 18 amino acids. V lost 10 bases, J lost 2 bases, and 18 bases stayed unmatched. The CDR3 DNA reads as TGTGCCATCCTCCCTGGGGATGCGCCTAGCGGGACCTACAATGAGCAGTTCTTC. Translation: CAILPGDAPSGTYNEQFF.

The chain has TRBV7-9 and TRBJ2-1; D not certain. The CDR3 spans 14 residues. Trimming removed 0 bases at V and 10 bases at J, with 13 bases between. Per the germline V gene, CDR1 is SEHNR and CDR2 is FQNEAQ (reference sequence). The CDR3, as DNA: TGTGCCAGCAGCTTAGCGAGTTCCGGCGGAGAGCAGTTCTTC. Translation gives CASSLASSGGEQFF.

The chain is built from TRBV6-5 and TRBJ1-4; TRBD1 aligns across 7 bases. Trimming took 2 bases from V and 5 from J; bases not matched to a gene: 5. The CDR3 sequence is 15 residues long. CDR1 is MNHEY, CDR2 SVGAGI, per germline. This CDR3 reads CASSYRTGANEKLFF. The DNA of the CDR3 is TGTGCCAGCAGTTACCGGACAGGTGCAAATGAAAAACTGTTTTTT.

Only a few counts were recorded for this clone. The DNA for the CDR3 is TGTGCCAGCAGGTACAGGGGATACGACGAGCAGTACTTC. The encoded protein is CASRYRGYDEQYF. J is TRBJ2-7 and V is TRBV6-5; 7 nucleotides line up with TRBD1. The CDR3 spans 13 residues. The germline gives CDR1 MNHEY, CDR2 SVGAGI. Trimming cost V 6 bases and J 5 bases; bases outside gene matches: 7.

Concerning this clone: Different DNA sequences within this sample yield the same CDR3. The V call is TRBV28, the J call TRBJ2-3; D may be TRBD1 or TRBD2 (5 bases each). The germline CDR1 and CDR2 sequences are MDHEN and SYDVKM. Trimming took off 6 bases at V and 4 bases at J, with 5 bases between the two ends. The CDR3 contains 11 residues. CDR3 bases: TGTGCCAGCAGGGGGGCAGATACGCAGTATTTT. It yields the protein CASRGADTQYF.

With respect to this clone: In the same sample, other DNA sequences code for this CDR3. The chain links TRBV9 to TRBJ2-1; 10 bases line up with TRBD2. This CDR3 region has 15 residues. With V trimmed by 0 bases and J by 6 bases, 3 bases remained unmatched. Germline CDR1 reads SGDLS; CDR2 reads YYNGEE. CDR3 in DNA: TGTGCCAGCAGCGTAGCTAGCGGGAGCGGCAATGAGCAGTTCTTC. It yields the protein CASSVASGSGNEQFF.

The rearrangement links TRBV29-1 to TRBJ2-2; tentative D call: TRBD2 (6 bases). V gave up 7 bases and J gave up 5 bases, with 17 bases separating them. The germline gives CDR1 SQVTM, CDR2 ANQGSEA. The CDR3 runs 14 residues. For the CDR3, the DNA is TGCAGCGCTATTTTCGGGAGTGGGACCGGGGAGCTGTTTTTT. Its translation is CSAIFGSGTGELFF.

The rearrangement links TRBV14 to TRBJ2-3; 9 bases agree with TRBD2. CDR1 is SGHDN and CDR2 is FVKESK in the germline V gene. V lost 4 bases, J lost 0 bases, and 2 bases stayed unmatched. This CDR3 is built from 15 residues. The CDR3, as DNA: TGTGCCAGCAGCCGCGGGAGGGCGAGCACAGATACGCAGTATTTT. As protein: CASSRGRASTDTQYF.

The gene calls are TRBV11-3 and TRBJ1-3, with D possibly TRBD1 on 5 matching bases. V was shortened by 6 bases and J by 5 bases, with 17 bases between the two germline ends. CDR3 length equals 15 residues. CDR1 is SGHNT, CDR2 YENEEA, per germline. The DNA for the CDR3 is TGTGCCAGCAGTTCCAGGGCCGCAGGCCGAAACACCATATATTTT. This gives the protein CASSSRAAGRNTIYF.

The rearrangement links TRBV7-2 to TRBJ2-7, with 7 nucleotides matching TRBD1. CDR1 is SGHTA, CDR2 FQGNSA, per germline. CDR3 length: 15 residues. V trimming: 1 base; J trimming: 1 base; junction bases outside the gene matches: 4. The CDR3 loop reads CASSLEAGGSYEQYF. In DNA form, the CDR3 reads TGTGCCAGCAGCTTAGAGGCAGGGGGATCCTACGAGCAGTACTTC.